What follows is one T cell receptor beta chain and its context. What it recognizes is unknown. V lost 4 bases to trimming and J lost 0 bases; unmatched junction nucleotides: 5. There are 15 residues in the CDR3. Germline values: CDR1 SGHRS, CDR2 YFSETQ. This specimen comes from a study of T-cell memory formation after mild COVID-19. TCRdb reprocessed the 5' RACE reads via MiXCR and lists one record per CDR3 protein. The repertoire holds 200,000 to 250,000 distinct CDR3 sequences, with over 9% as singletons. Study-wide results and caveats: From day 15 to 85, contracting clones were balanced between CD4 and CD8, whereas later expanders leaned toward CD4+.

This chain joins TRBV5-1 and TRBJ2-3; 7 nucleotides match TRBD1. This receptor was identified in a man between 18 and 29 years old who had mild COVID-19 (a few samples of this study predate the infection). Cell type and time point are not known. The sample comprised PBMCs or a T cell subset sorted from them (not recorded which). Written as DNA, the CDR3 is TGCGCCAGCAGCCGGGACAGCTTCAGCACAGATACGCAGTATTTT. Protein sequence: CASSRDSFSTDTQYF.